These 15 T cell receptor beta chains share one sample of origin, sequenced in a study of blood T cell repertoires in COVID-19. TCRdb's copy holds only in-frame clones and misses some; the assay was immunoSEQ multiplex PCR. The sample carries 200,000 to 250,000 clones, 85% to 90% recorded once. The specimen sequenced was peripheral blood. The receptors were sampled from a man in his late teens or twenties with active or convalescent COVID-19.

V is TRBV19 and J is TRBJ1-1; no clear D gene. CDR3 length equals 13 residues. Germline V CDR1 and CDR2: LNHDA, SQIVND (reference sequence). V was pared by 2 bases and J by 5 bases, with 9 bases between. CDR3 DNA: TGTGCCAGTAGTATATCTTTGCGGACTGAAGCTTTCTTT. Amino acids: CASSISLRTEAFF.

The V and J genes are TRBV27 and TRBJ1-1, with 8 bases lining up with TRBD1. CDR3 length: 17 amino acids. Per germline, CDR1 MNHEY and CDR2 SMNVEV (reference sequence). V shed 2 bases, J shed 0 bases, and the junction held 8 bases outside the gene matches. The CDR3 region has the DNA TGTGCCAGCAGTTTACGACAGGGGCGACATTTGAACACTGAAGCTTTCTTT. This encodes CASSLRQGRHLNTEAFF.

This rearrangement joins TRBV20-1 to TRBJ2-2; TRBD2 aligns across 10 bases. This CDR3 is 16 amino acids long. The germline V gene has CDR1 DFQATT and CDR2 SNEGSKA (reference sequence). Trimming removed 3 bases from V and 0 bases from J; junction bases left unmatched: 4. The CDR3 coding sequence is TGCAGTGCTAGTAGGCTAGCGGGGGCGAACACCGGGGAGCTGTTTTTT. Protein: CSASRLAGANTGELFF.

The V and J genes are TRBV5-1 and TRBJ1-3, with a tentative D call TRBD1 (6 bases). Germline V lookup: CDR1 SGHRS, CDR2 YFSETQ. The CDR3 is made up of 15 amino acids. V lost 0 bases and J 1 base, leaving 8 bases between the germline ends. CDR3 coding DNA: TGCGCCAGCAGCTTGGAGGGACAATCTGGAAACACCATATATTTT. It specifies CASSLEGQSGNTIYF.

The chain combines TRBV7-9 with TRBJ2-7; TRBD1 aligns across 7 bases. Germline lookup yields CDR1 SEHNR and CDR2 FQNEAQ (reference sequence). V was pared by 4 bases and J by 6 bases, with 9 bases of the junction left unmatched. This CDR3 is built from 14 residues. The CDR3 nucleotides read TGTGCCAGCAGCTCCCCCGGGACAGCTGGCGAGCAGTACTTC. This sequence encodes CASSSPGTAGEQYF.

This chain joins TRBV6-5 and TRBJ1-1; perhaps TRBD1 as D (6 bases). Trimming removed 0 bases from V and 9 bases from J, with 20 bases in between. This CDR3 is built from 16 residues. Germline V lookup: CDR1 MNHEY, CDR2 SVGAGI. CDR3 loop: CASSYSRVGGGRKAFF. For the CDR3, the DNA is TGTGCCAGCAGTTACTCGAGGGTAGGGGGTGGACGCAAAGCTTTCTTT.

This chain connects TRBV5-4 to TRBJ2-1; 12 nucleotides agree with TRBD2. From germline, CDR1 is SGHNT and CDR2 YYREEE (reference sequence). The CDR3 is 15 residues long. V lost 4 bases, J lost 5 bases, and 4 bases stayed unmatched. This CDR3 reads CASSPASGRDNEQFF. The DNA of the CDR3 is TGTGCCAGCAGCCCAGCTAGCGGGAGGGACAATGAGCAGTTCTTC.

The CDR3 DNA reads as TGTGCCAGCAGCCCGGGGACAGGGGAGATGAACACTGAAGCTTTCTTT. Protein product: CASSPGTGEMNTEAFF. The chain combines TRBV3-1 (or the pseudogene TRBV3-2) with TRBJ1-1, with 10 nucleotides matching TRBD1. Germline values: CDR1 LGHDT, CDR2 YNNKEL (reference sequence). V gave up 4 bases and J gave up 0 bases; unmatched junction bases: 5. This CDR3 has 16 amino acids.

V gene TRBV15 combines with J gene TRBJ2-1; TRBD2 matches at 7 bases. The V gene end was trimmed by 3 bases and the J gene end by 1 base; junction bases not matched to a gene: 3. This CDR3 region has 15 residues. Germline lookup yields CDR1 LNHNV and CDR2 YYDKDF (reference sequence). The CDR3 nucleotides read TGTGCCACCAGCAGGCGGGAGTTTTCCTACAATGAGCAGTTCTTC. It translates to CATSRREFSYNEQFF.

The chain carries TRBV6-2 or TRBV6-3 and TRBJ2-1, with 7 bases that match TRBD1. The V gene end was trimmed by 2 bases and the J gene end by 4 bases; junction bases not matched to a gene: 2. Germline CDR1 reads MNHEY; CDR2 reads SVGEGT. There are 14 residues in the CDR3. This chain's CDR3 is CASSYGTDYNEQFF. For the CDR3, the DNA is TGTGCCAGCAGTTACGGGACAGATTACAATGAGCAGTTCTTC.

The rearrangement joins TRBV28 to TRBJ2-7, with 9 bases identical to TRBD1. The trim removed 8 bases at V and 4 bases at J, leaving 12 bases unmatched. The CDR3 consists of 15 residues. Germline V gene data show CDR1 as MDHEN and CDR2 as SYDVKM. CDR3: CASSRRGTGRYEQYF. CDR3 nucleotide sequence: TGTGCCAGCTCCCGTAGGGGGACAGGGCGGTACGAGCAGTACTTC.

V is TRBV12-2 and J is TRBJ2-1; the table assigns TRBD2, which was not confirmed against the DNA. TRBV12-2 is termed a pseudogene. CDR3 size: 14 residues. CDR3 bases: TGTGCAAGTCGCGGAGGGGTCCTAGACAATGAGCAGTTCTTC. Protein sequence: CASRGGVLDNEQFF.

The chain's CDR3 is CASSDPGTSVYEQYF. CDR3 in DNA: TGCGCCAGCAGTGACCCCGGGACTAGCGTGTACGAGCAGTACTTC. The V and J genes are TRBV10-1 and TRBJ2-7, with 10 nucleotides matching TRBD2. This CDR3 contains 15 residues. Germline CDR1 and CDR2: WNHNN and SYGVQD (reference sequence). Unmatched junction bases numbered 6, after V lost 3 bases and J lost 4 bases.

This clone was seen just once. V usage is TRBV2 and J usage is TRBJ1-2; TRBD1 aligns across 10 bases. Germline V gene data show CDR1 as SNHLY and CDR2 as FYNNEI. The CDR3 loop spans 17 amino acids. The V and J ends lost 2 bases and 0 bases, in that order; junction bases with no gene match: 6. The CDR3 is CASSEWTGGPANYGYTF. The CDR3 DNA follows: TGTGCCAGCAGTGAATGGACAGGGGGACCAGCTAACTATGGCTACACCTTC.

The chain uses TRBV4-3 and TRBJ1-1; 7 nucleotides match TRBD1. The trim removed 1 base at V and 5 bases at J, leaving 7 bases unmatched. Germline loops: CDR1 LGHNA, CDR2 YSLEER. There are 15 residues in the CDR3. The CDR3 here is CASSQGMTGNTEAFF. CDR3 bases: TGCGCCAGCAGCCAAGGCATGACAGGGAATACTGAAGCTTTCTTT.